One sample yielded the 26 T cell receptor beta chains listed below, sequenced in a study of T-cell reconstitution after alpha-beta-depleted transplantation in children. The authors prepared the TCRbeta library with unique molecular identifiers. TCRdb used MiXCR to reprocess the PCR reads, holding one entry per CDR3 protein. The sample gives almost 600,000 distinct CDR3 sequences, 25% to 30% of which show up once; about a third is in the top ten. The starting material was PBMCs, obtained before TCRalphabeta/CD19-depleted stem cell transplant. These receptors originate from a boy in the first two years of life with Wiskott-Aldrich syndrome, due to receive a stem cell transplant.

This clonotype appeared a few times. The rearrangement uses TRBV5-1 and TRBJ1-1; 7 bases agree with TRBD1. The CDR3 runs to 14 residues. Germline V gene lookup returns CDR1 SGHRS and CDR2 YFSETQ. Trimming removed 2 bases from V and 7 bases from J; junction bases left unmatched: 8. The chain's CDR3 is CASSLTTGAVEAFF. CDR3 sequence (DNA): TGCGCCAGCAGCTTAACCACAGGGGCCGTTGAAGCTTTCTTT.

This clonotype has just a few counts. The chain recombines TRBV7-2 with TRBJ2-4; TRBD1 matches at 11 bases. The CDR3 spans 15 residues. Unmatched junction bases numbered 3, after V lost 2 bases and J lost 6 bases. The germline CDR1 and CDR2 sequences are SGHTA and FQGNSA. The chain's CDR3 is CASSLWTGGGNIQYF. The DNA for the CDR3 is TGTGCCAGCAGCTTATGGACAGGGGGCGGAAACATTCAGTACTTC. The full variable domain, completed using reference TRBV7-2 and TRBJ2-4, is GAGVSQSPSNKVTEKGKDVELRCDPISGHTALYWYRQSLGQGLEFLIYFQGNSAPDKSGLPSDRFSAERTGGSVSTLTIQRTQQEDSAVYLCASSLWTGGGNIQYFGAGTRLSVL.

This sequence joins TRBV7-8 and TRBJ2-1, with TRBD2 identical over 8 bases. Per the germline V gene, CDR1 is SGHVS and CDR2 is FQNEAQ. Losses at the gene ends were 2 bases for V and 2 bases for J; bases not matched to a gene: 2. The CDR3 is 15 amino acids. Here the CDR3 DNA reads TGTGCCAGCAGCTTATTCGGGAGGGCCTACAATGAGCAGTTCTTC. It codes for CASSLFGRAYNEQFF. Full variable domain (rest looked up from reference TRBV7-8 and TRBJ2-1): GAGVSQSPRYKVAKRGQDVALRCDPISGHVSLFWYQQALGQGPEFLTYFQNEAQLDKSGLPSDRFFAERPEGSVSTLKIQRTQQEDSAVYLCASSLFGRAYNEQFFGPGTRLTVL.

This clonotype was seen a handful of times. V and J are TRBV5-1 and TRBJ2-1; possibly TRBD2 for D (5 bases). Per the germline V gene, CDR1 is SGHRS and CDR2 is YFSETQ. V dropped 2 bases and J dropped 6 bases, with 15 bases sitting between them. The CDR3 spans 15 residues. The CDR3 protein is CASSFLRDSRNEQFF. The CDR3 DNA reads TGCGCCAGCAGCTTCTTGAGGGATTCGCGCAATGAGCAGTTCTTC.

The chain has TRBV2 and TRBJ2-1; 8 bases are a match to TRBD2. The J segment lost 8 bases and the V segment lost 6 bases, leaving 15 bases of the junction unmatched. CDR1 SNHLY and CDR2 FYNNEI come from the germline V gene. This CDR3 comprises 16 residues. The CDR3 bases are TGTGCCAGCAGGCTCATGACTAGCGACACGGGAGATGAGCAGTTCTTC. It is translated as CASRLMTSDTGDEQFF.

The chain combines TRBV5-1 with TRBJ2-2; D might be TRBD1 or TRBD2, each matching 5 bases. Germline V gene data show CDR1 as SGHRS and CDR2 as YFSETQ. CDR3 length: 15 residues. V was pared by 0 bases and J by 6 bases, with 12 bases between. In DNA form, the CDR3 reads TGCGCCAGCAGCTTGGAGGGGTCGAGGGCCGGGGAGCTGTTTTTT. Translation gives CASSLEGSRAGELFF. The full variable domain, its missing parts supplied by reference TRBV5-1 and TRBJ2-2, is KAGVTQTPRYLIKTRGQQVTLSCSPISGHRSVSWYQQTPGQGLQFLFEYFSETQRNKGNFPGRFSGRQFSNSRSEMNVSTLELGDSALYLCASSLEGSRAGELFFGEGSRLTVL.

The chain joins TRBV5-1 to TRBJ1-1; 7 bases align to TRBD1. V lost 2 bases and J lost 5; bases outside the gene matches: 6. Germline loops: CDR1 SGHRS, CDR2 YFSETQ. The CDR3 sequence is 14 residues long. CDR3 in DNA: TGCGCCAGCAGCTTCCCGGACAGGTTTACTGAAGCTTTCTTT. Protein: CASSFPDRFTEAFF.

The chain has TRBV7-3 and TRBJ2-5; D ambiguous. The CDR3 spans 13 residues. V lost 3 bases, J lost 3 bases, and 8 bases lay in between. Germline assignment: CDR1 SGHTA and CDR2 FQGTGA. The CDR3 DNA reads TGTGCCAGCAGCTTGATTAGGGAAGAGACCCAGTACTTC. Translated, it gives CASSLIREETQYF. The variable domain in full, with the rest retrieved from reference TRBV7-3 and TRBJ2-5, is GAGVSQTPSNKVTEKGKYVELRCDPISGHTALYWYRQSLGQGPEFLIYFQGTGAADDSGLPNDRFFAVRPEGSVSTLKIQRTERGDSAVYLCASSLIREETQYFGPGTRLLVL.

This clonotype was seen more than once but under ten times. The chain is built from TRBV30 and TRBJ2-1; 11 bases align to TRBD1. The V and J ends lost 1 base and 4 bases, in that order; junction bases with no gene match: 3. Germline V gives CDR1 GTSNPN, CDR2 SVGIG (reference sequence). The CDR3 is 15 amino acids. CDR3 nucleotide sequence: TGTGCCTGGAGTGGGACAGGGGGCTTTTACAATGAGCAGTTCTTC. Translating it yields CAWSGTGGFYNEQFF.

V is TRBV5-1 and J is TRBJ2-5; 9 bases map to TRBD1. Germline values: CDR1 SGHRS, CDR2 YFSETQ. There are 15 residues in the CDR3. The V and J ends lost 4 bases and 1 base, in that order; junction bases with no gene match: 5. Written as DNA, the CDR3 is TGCGCCAGCAGCACCGGGACAGGGCCCCAAGAGACCCAGTACTTC. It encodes CASSTGTGPQETQYF.

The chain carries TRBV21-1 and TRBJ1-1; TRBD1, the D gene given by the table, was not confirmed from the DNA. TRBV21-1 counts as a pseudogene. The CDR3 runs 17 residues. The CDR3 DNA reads TGTGCCAGCAGCAAAGATGCACAGGGGGTAGGTGGGACTGAAGCTTTCTTT. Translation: CASSKDAQGVGGTEAFF.

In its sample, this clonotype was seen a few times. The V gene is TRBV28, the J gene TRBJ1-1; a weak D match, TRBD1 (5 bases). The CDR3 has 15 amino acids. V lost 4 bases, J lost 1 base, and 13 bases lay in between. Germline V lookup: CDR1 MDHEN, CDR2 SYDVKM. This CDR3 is CASSSRGTGNTEAFF. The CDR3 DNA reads TGTGCCAGCAGTTCCCGGGGGACGGGGAACACTGAAGCTTTCTTT.

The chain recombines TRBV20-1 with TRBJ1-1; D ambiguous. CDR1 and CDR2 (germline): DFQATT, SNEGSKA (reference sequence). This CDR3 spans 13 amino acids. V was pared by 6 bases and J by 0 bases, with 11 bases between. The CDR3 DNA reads TGCAGTGCGCGCGACCAGCTGAACACTGAAGCTTTCTTT. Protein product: CSARDQLNTEAFF.

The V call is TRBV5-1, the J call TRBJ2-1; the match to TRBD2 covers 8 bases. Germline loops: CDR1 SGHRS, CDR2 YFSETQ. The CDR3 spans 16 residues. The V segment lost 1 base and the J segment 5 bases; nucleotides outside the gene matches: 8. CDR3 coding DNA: TGCGCCAGCAGCTTGTATAGTAGCGGGACGCACAATGAGCAGTTCTTC. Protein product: CASSLYSSGTHNEQFF.

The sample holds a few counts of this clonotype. The CDR3 is CASRGTVDYNSPLHF. The CDR3 DNA is TGCGCCAGCAGGGGGACCGTTGATTATAATTCACCCCTCCACTTT. The V and J genes are TRBV10-2 and TRBJ1-6; a weak D match, TRBD1 (5 bases). The V gene's germline CDR1 is WSHSY and CDR2 SAAADI. The CDR3 spans 15 residues. The V end was cut by 6 bases, the J end by 4 bases, with 13 bases between.

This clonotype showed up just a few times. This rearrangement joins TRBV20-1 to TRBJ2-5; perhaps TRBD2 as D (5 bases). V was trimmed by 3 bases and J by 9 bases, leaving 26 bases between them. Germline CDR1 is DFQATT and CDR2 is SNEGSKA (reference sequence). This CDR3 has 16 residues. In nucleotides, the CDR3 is TGCAGTGCTAGTCCCCCTCAAGGCGGGTTTGTCTTGTCCCAGTACTTC. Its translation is CSASPPQGGFVLSQYF.

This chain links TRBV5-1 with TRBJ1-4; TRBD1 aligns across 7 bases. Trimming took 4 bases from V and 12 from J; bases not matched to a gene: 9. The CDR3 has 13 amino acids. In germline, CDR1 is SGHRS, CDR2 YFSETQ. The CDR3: CASSPQTGLELFF. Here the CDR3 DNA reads TGCGCCAGCAGCCCGCAGACAGGGTTGGAACTGTTTTTT.

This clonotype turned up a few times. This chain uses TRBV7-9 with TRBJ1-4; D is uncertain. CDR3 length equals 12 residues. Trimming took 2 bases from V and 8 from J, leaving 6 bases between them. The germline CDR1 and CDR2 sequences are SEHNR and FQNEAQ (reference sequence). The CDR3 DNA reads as TGTGCCAGCAGCTTATTGCCCGAAAAACTGTTTTTT. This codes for CASSLLPEKLFF.

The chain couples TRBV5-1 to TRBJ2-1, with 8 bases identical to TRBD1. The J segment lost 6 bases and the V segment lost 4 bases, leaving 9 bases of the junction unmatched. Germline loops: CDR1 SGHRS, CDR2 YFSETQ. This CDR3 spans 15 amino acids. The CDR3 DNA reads TGCGCCAGCAGCCCGACGGGGACAGGAACCAATGAGCAGTTCTTC. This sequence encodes CASSPTGTGTNEQFF.

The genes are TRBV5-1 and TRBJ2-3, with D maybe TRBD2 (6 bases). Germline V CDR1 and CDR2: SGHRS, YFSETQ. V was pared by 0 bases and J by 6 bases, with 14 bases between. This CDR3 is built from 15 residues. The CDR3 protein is CASSLDPAGRDTQYF. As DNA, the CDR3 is TGCGCCAGCAGCTTGGATCCGGCGGGACGGGATACGCAGTATTTT.

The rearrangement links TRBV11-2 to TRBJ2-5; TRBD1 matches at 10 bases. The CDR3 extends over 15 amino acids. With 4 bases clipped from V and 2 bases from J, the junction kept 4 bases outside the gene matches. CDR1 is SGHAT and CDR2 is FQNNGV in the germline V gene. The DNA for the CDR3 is TGTGCCAGCAGCTGGGGGACAGGGGTACAAGAGACCCAGTACTTC. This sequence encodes CASSWGTGVQETQYF.

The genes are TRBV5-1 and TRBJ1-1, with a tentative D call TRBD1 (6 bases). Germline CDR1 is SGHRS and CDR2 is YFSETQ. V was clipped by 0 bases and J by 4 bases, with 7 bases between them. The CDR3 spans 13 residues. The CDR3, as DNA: TGCGCCAGCAGCTTGGGGACAGCCACTGAAGCTTTCTTT. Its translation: CASSLGTATEAFF. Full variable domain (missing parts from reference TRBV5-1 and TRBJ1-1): KAGVTQTPRYLIKTRGQQVTLSCSPISGHRSVSWYQQTPGQGLQFLFEYFSETQRNKGNFPGRFSGRQFSNSRSEMNVSTLELGDSALYLCASSLGTATEAFFGQGTRLTVV.

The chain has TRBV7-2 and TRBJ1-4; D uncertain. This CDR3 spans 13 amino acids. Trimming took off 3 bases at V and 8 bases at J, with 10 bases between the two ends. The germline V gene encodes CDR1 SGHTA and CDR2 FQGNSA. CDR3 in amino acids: CASSFWGEEKLFF. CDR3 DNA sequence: TGTGCCAGCAGCTTTTGGGGAGAGGAAAAACTGTTTTTT.

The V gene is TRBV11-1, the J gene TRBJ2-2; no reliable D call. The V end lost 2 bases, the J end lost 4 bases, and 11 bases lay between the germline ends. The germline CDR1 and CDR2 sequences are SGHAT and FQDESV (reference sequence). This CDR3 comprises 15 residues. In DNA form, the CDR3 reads TGTGCCAGCAGCTTAACAGAGGTCGTCACCGGGGAGCTGTTTTTT. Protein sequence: CASSLTEVVTGELFF.

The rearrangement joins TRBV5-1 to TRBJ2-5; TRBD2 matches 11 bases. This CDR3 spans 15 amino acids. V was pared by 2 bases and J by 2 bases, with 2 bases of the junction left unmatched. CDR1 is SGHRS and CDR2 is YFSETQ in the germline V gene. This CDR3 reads CASSFSGRVQETQYF. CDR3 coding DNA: TGCGCCAGCAGCTTTAGCGGGAGGGTTCAAGAGACCCAGTACTTC.

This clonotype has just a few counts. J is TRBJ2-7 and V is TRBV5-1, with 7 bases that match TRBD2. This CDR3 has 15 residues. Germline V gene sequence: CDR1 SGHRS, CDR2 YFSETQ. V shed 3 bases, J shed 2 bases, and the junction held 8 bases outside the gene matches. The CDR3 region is CASSSGAGDTYEQYF. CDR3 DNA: TGCGCCAGCAGCTCTGGGGCGGGAGATACCTACGAGCAGTACTTC.